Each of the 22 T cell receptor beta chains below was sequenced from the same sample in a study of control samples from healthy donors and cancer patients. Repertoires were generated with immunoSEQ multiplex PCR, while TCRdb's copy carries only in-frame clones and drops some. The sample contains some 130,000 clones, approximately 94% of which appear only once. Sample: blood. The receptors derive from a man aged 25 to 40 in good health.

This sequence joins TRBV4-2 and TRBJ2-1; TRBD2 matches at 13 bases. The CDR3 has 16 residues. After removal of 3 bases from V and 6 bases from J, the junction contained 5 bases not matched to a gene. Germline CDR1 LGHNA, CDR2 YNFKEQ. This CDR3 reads CASSQVTSGGFNEQFF. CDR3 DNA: TGTGCCAGCAGCCAGGTGACTAGCGGGGGGTTCAATGAGCAGTTCTTC.

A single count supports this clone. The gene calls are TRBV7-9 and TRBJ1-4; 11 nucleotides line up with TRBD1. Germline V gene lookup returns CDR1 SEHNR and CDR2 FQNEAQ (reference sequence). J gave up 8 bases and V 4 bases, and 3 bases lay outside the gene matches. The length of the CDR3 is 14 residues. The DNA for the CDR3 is TGTGCCAGCAGCTACCGGGACAGGGGGGAAAAACTGTTTTTT. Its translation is CASSYRDRGEKLFF.

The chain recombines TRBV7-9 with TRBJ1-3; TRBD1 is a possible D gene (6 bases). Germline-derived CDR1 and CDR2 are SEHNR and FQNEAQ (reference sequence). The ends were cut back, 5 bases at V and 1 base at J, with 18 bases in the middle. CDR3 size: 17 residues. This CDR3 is CASSPPGGSESGNTIYF. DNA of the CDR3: TGTGCCAGCAGCCCTCCGGGGGGCTCGGAATCTGGAAACACCATATATTTT. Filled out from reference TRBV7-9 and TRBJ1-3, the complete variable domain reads DTGVSQNPRHKITKRGQNVTFRCDPISEHNRLYWYRQTLGQGPEFLTYFQNEAQLEKSRLLSDRFSAERPKGSFSTLEIQRTEQGDSAMYLCASSPPGGSESGNTIYFGEGSWLTVV.

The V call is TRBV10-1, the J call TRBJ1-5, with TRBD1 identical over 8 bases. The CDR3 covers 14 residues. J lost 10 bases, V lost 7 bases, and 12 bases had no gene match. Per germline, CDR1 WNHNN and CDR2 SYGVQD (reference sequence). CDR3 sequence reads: CASITRQGMKPQHF. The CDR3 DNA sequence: TGCGCCAGCATTACACGACAGGGGATGAAACCCCAGCATTTT.

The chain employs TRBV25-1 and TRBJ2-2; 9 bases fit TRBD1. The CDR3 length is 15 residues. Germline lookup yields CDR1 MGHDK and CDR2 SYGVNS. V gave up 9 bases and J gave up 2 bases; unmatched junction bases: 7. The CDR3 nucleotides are TGTGCCAGGATTGGGACAGGGTACAACACCGGGGAGCTGTTTTTT. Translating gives CARIGTGYNTGELFF. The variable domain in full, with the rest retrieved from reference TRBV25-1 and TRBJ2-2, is EADIYQTPRYLVIGTGKKITLECSQTMGHDKMYWYQQDPGMELHLIHYSYGVNSTEKGDLSSESTVSRIRTEHFPLTLESARPSHTSQYLCARIGTGYNTGELFFGEGSRLTVL.

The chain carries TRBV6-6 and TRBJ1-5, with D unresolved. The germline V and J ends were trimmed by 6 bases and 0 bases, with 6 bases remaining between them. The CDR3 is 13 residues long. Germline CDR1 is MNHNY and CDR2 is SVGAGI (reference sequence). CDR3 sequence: CASRPFSNQPQHF. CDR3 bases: TGTGCCAGCAGACCCTTTAGCAATCAGCCCCAGCATTTT.

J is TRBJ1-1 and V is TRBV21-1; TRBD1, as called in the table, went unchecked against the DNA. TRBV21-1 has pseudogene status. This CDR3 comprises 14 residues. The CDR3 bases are TGTGCCAGCATCAACCAAAGGACAGGGGCTGAAGCTTTCTTT. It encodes CASINQRTGAEAFF.

In DNA form, the CDR3 reads TGTGCCAGCAGGAACAGGGAAGGACCAGATACGCAGTATTTT. Protein: CASRNREGPDTQYF. The rearrangement joins TRBV9 to TRBJ2-3, with D possibly matching TRBD1 (6 bases). Germline V CDR1 and CDR2: SGDLS, YYNGEE. The ends were cut back, 5 bases at V and 4 bases at J, with 14 bases in the middle. The CDR3 contains 14 residues.

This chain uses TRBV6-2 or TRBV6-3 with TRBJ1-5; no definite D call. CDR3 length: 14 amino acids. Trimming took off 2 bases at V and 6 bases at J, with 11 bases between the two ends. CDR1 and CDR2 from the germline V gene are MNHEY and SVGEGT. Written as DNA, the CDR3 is TGTGCCAGCAGTTACGCTTACCAAATTCAGCCCCAGCATTTT. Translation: CASSYAYQIQPQHF.

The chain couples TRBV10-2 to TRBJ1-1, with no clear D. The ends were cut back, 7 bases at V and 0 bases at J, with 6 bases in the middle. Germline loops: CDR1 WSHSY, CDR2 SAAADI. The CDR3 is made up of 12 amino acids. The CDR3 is CASKGMNTEAFF. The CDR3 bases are TGCGCCAGCAAAGGAATGAACACTGAAGCTTTCTTT.

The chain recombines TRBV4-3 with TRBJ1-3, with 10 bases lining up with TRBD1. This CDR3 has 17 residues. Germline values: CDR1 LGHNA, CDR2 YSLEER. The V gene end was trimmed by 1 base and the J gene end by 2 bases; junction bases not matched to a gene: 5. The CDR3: CASSQVHDRGPGNTIYF. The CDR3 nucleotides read TGCGCCAGCAGCCAAGTTCATGACAGGGGGCCTGGAAACACCATATATTTT.

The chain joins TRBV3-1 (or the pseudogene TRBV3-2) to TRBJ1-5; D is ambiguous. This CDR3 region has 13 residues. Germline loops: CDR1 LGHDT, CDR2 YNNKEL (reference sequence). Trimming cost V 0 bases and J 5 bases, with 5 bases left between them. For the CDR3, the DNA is TGTGCCAGCAGCCAAGAACGAGATCAGCCCCAGCATTTT. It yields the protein CASSQERDQPQHF.

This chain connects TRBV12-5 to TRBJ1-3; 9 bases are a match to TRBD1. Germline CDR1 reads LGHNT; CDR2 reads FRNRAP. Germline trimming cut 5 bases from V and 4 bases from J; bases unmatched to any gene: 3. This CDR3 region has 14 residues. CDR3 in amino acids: CASGGQGRGNTIYF. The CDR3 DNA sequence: TGTGCTAGTGGTGGACAGGGGCGAGGAAACACCATATATTTT.

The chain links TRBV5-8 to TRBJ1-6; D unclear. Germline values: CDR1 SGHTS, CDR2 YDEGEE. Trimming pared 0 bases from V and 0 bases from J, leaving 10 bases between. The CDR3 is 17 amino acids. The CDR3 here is CASSLVPKFSYNSPLHF. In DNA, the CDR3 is TGTGCCAGCAGCTTGGTCCCGAAATTCTCCTATAATTCACCCCTCCACTTT. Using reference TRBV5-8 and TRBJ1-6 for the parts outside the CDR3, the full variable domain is EAGVTQSPTHLIKTRGQQATLRCSPISGHTSVYWYQQALGLGLQFLLWYDEGEERNRGNFPPRFSGRQFPNYSSELNVNALELEDSALYLCASSLVPKFSYNSPLHFGNGTRLTVT.

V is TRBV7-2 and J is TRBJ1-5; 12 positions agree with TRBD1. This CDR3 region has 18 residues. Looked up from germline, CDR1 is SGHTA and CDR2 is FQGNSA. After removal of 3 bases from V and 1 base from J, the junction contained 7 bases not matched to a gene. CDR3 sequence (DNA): TGTGCCAGCAGCTTCATAGGGACAGGGGGCGCGAGCAATCAGCCCCAGCATTTT. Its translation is CASSFIGTGGASNQPQHF.

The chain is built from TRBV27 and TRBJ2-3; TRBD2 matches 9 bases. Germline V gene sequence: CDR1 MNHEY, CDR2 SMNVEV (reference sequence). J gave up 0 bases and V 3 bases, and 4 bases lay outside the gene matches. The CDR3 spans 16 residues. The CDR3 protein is CASSLGSGGSTDTQYF. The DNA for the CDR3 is TGTGCCAGCAGTTTGGGTAGCGGGGGTAGCACAGATACGCAGTATTTT.

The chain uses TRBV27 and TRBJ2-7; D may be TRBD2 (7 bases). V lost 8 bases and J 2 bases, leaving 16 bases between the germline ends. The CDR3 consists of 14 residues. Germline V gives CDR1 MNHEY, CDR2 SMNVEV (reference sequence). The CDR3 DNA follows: TGTGCCAGCGCCTGGGGGGGGCTAACCTACGAGCAGTACTTC. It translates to CASAWGGLTYEQYF.

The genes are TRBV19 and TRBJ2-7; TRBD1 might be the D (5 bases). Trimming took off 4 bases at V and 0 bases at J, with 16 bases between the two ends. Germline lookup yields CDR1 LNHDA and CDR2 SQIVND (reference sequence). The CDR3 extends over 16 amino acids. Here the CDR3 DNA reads TGTGCCAGTAGTAACGGCCTCGGCAGGGTCTCCTACGAGCAGTACTTC. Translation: CASSNGLGRVSYEQYF.

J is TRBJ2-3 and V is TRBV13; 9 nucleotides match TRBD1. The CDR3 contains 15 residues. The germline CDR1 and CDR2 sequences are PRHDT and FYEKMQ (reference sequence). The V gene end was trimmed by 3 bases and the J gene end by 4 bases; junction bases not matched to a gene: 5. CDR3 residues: CASSFRQGGSDTQYF. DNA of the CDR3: TGTGCCAGCAGCTTCAGACAGGGGGGGTCAGATACGCAGTATTTT. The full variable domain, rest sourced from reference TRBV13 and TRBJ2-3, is AAGVIQSPRHLIKEKRETATLKCYPIPRHDTVYWYQQGPGQDPQFLISFYEKMQSDKGSIPDRFSAQQFSDYHSELNMSSLELGDSALYFCASSFRQGGSDTQYFGPGTRLTVL.

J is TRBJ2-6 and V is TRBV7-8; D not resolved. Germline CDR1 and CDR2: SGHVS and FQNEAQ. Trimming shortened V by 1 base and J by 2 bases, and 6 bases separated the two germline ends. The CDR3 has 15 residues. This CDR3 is CASSLGGTGANVLTF. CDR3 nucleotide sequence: TGTGCCAGCAGCTTAGGCGGAACTGGGGCCAACGTCCTGACTTTC.

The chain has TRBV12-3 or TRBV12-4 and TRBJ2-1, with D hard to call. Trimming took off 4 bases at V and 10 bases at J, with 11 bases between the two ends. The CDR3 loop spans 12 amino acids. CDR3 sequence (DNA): TGTGCCAGCAGTTCCGGATACCGAGAGCAGTTCTTC. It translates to CASSSGYREQFF.

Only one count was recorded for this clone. The CDR3 loop reads CASSQLGGNSPLHF. The CDR3 nucleotides are TGCGCCAGCAGCCAGCTGGGAGGAAATTCACCCCTCCACTTT. The chain is built from TRBV4-1 and TRBJ1-6; the D is unclear. Germline V gene sequence: CDR1 MGHRA, CDR2 YSYEKL. Deletions cut 3 bases from V and 7 bases from J, with 10 bases between. The CDR3 sequence is 14 residues long.